Shown below are 2 T cell receptor beta chains from a single sample sequenced in a study of spatial heterogeneity in lung cancer. Overall study findings and caveats: Counts of expanded alpha and beta TCRs within tumors tracked the tumor nonsynonymous mutation count.

Time point noted: sample taken at primary tumor resection. No antigen has been assigned to these receptors. TCRdb re-derived calls from the 5' RACE reads in MiXCR, one entry per CDR3 protein. The table shows about 10,000 distinct CDR3 sequences, with about 11% occurring only once. The starting material was lung tumor tissue, obtained at surgery. The receptor source for this set is a female donor with early-stage non-small cell lung cancer.

A single count supports this clonotype. In DNA form, the CDR3 reads TGTGCCAGCGGTCACGAGCAGTACTTC. Translating it yields CASGHEQYF. The V and J genes are TRBV7-9 and TRBJ2-7; D not certain. V was shortened by 8 bases and J by 5 bases, with 4 bases between the two germline ends. CDR3 length: 9 amino acids. Germline-derived CDR1 and CDR2 are SEHNR and FQNEAQ (reference sequence).

This clonotype was detected ten times or more. The J gene is TRBJ1-6, the V gene TRBV27, with unresolved D. V gave up 3 bases and J gave up 7 bases, with 31 bases separating them. CDR1 MNHEY and CDR2 SMNVEV come from the germline V gene (reference sequence). The length of the CDR3 is 21 residues. CDR3 region: CASSLTLPKMRAAHLNSPLHF. The CDR3 DNA is TGTGCCAGCAGTTTGACCCTACCTAAAATGCGGGCAGCCCATTTAAATTCACCCCTCCACTTT.